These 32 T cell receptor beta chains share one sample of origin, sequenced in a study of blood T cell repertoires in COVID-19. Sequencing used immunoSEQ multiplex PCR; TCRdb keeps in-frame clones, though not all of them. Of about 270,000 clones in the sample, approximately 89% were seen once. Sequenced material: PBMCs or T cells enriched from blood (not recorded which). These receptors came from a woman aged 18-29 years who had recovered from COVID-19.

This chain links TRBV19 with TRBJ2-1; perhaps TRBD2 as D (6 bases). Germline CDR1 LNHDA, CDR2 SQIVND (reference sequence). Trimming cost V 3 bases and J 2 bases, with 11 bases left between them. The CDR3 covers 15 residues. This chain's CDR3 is CASSIGGNTYNEQFF. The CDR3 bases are TGTGCCAGTAGTATTGGCGGGAACACCTACAATGAGCAGTTCTTC. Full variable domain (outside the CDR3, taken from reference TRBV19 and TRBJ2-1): DGGITQSPKYLFRKEGQNVTLSCEQNLNHDAMYWYRQDPGQGLRLIYYSQIVNDFQKGDIAEGYSVSREKKESFPLTVTSAQKNPTAFYLCASSIGGNTYNEQFFGPGTRLTVL.

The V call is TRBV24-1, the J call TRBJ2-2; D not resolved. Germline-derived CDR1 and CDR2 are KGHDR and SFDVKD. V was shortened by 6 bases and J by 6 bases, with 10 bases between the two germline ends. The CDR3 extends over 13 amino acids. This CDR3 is CATSITGSGELFF. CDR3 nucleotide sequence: TGTGCCACCAGTATCACGGGTTCCGGGGAGCTGTTTTTT.

The DNA for the CDR3 is TGCGCCAGCAGCTTGGTTGCGGGATACGAGCAGTACTTC. Translated, it gives CASSLVAGYEQYF. The V call is TRBV5-1, the J call TRBJ2-7, with a weak D call TRBD2 (6 bases). This CDR3 is 13 amino acids long. The V gene's germline CDR1 is SGHRS and CDR2 YFSETQ. Deletions cut 0 bases from V and 4 bases from J, with 8 bases between. Full variable domain (rest looked up from reference TRBV5-1 and TRBJ2-7): KAGVTQTPRYLIKTRGQQVTLSCSPISGHRSVSWYQQTPGQGLQFLFEYFSETQRNKGNFPGRFSGRQFSNSRSEMNVSTLELGDSALYLCASSLVAGYEQYFGPGTRLTVT.

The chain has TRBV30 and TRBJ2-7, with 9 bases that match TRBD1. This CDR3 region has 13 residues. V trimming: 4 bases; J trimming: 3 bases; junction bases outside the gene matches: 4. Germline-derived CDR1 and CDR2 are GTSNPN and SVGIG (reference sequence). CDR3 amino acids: CAWISGQGYEQYF. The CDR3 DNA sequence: TGTGCCTGGATTTCGGGACAGGGCTACGAGCAGTACTTC.

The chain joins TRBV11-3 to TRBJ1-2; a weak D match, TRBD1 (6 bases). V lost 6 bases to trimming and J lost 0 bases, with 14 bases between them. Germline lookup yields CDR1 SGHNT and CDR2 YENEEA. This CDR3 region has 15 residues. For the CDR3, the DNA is TGTGCCAGCAGACCCCAAACAGGGACTAACTATGGCTACACCTTC. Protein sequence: CASRPQTGTNYGYTF.

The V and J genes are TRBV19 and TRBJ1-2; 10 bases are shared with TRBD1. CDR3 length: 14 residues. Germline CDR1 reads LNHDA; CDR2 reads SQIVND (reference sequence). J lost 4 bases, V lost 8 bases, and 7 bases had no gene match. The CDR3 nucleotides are TGTGCCAGTGTAGGACAGGGGGGAAGCTATGGCTACACCTTC. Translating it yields CASVGQGGSYGYTF.

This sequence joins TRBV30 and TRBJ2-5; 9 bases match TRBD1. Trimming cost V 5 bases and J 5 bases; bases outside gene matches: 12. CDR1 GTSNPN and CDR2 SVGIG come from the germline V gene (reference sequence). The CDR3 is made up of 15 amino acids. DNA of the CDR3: TGTGCCTGGGGCCCGGGGACAGGGCCTGGTGAGACCCAGTACTTC. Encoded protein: CAWGPGTGPGETQYF.

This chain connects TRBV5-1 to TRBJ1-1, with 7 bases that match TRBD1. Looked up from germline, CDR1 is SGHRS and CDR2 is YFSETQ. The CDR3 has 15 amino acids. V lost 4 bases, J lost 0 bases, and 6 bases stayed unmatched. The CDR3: CASSNRDSLNTEAFF. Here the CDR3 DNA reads TGCGCCAGCAGCAACCGGGACAGCTTGAACACTGAAGCTTTCTTT.

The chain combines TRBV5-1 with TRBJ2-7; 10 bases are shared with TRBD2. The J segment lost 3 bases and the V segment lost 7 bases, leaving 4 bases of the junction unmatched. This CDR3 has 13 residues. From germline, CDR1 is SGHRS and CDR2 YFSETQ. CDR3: CASSASGSYEQYF. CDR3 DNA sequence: TGCGCCAGCTCCGCTAGCGGGAGCTACGAGCAGTACTTC.

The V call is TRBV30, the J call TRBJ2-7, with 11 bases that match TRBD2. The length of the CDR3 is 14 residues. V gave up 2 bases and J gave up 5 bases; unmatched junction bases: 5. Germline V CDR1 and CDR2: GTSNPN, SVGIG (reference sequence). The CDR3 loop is CAWSTTSGSNEQYF. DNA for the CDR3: TGTGCCTGGAGTACAACTAGCGGGAGCAACGAGCAGTACTTC.

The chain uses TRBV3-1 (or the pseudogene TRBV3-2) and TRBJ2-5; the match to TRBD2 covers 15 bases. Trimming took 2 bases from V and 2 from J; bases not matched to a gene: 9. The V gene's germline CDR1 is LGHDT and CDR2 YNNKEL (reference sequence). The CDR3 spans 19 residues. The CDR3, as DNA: TGTGCCAGCAGCCAAAAAATCCCGGGACTAGCGGGGGGACAAGAGACCCAGTACTTC. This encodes CASSQKIPGLAGGQETQYF.

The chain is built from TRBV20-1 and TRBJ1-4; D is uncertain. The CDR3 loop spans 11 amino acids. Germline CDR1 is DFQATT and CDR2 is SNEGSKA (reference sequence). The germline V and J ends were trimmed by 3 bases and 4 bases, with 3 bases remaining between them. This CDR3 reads CSASFNEKLFF. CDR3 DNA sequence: TGCAGTGCTAGCTTTAATGAAAAACTGTTTTTT.

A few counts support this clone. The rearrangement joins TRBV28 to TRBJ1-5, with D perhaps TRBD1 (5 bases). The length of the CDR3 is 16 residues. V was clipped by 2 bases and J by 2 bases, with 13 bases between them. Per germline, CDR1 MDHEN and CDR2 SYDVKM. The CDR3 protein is CASSLGRGRGNQPQHF. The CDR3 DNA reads TGTGCCAGCAGTTTAGGGAGGGGCAGGGGCAATCAGCCCCAGCATTTT.

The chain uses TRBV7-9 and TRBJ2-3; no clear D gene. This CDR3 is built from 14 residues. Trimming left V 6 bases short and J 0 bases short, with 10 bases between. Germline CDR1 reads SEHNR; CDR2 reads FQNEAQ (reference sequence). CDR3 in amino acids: CASRADPSTDTQYF. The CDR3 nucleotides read TGTGCCAGCAGGGCGGATCCTAGCACAGATACGCAGTATTTT. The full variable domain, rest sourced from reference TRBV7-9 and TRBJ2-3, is DTGVSQNPRHKITKRGQNVTFRCDPISEHNRLYWYRQTLGQGPEFLTYFQNEAQLEKSRLLSDRFSAERPKGSFSTLEIQRTEQGDSAMYLCASRADPSTDTQYFGPGTRLTVL.

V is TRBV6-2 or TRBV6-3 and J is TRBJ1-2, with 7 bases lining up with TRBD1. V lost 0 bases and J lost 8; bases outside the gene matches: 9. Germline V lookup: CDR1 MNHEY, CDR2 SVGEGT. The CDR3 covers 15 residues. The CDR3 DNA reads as TGTGCCAGCAGTTACTCCCGGGACAGTCTGAGAGGCTACACCTTC. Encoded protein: CASSYSRDSLRGYTF.

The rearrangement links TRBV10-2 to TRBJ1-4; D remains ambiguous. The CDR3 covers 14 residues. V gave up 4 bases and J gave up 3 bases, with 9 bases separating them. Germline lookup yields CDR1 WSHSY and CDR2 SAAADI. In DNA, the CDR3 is TGCGCCAGCAGTGCTCCGGGATCTAATGAAAAACTGTTTTTT. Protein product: CASSAPGSNEKLFF.

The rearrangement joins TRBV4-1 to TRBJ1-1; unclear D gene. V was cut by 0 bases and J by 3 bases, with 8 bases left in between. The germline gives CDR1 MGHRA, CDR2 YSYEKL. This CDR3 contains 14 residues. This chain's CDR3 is CASSQDDADTEAFF. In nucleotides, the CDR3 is TGCGCCAGCAGCCAAGATGATGCAGACACTGAAGCTTTCTTT.

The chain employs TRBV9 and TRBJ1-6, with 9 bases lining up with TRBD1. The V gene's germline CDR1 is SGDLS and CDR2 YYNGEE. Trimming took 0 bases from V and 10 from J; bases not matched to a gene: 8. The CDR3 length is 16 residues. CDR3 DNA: TGTGCCAGCAGCGTAGGACCGACGGGACAGGGCTCACCCCTCCACTTT. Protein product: CASSVGPTGQGSPLHF.

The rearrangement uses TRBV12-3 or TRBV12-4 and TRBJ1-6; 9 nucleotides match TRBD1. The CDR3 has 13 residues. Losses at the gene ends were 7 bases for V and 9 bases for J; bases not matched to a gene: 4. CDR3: CASKGQGISPLHF. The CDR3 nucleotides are TGTGCCAGCAAGGGACAGGGTATTTCACCCCTCCACTTT.

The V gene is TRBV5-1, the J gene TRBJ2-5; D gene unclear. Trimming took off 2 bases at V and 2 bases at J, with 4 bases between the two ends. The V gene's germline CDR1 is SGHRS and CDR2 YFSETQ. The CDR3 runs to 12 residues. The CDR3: CASSFTQETQYF. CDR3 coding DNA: TGCGCCAGCAGCTTCACACAAGAGACCCAGTACTTC.

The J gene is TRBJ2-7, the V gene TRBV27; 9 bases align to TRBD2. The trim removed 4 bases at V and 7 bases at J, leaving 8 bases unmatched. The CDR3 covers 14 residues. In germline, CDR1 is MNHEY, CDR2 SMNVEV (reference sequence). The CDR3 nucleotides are TGTGCCAGCAGTTCACGGAGCGGGGGGCTGGAGCAGTACTTC. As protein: CASSSRSGGLEQYF.

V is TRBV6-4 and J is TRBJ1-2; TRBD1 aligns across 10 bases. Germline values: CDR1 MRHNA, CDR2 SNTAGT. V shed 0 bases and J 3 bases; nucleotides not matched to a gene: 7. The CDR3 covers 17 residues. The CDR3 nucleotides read TGTGCCAGCAGTGACTCGGGACAGGGGTCTAATGACTATGGCTACACCTTC. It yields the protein CASSDSGQGSNDYGYTF.

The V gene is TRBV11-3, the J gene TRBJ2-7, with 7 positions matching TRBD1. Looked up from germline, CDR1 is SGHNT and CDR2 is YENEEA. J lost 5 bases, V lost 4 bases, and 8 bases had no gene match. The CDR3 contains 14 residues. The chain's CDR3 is CASSSQGEFNEQYF. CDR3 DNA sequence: TGTGCCAGCAGCTCTCAGGGGGAGTTCAACGAGCAGTACTTC.

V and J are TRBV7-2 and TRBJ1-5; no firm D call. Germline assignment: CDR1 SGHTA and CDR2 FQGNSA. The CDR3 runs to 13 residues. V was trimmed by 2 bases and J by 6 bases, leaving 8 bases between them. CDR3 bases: TGTGCCAGCAGCTTATCGGGTCCTCAGCCCCAGCATTTT. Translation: CASSLSGPQPQHF.

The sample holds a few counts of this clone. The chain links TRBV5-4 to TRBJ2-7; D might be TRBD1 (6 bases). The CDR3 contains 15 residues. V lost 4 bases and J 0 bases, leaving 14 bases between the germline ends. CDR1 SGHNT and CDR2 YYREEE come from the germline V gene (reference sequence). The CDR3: CASSPPGQDSYEQYF. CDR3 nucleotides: TGTGCCAGCAGCCCTCCGGGACAAGACTCCTACGAGCAGTACTTC. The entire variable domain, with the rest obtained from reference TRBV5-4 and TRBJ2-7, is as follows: ETGVTQSPTHLIKTRGQQVTLRCSSQSGHNTVSWYQQALGQGPQFIFQYYREEENGRGNFPPRFSGLQFPNYSSELNVNALELDDSALYLCASSPPGQDSYEQYFGPGTRLTVT.

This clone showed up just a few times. The CDR3 reads CASILNRGSNEKLFF. The CDR3 DNA reads as TGTGCCAGTATACTGAACAGGGGATCTAATGAAAAACTGTTTTTT. J is TRBJ1-4 and V is TRBV19, with 7 bases that match TRBD1. From germline, CDR1 is LNHDA and CDR2 SQIVND (reference sequence). J lost 3 bases, V lost 7 bases, and 8 bases had no gene match. CDR3 length: 15 amino acids.

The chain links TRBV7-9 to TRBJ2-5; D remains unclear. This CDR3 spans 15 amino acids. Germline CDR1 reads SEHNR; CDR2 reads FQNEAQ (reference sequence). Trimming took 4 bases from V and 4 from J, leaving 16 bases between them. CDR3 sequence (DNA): TGTGCCAGCAGCTATCCCCAGGCCCTTCGAGAGACCCAGTACTTC. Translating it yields CASSYPQALRETQYF.

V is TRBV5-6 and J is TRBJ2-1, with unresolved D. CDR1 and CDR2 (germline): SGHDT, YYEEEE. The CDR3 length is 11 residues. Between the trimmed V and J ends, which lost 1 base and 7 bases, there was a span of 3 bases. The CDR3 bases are TGTGCCAGCAGCTTGCCGAATGAGCAGTTCTTC. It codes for CASSLPNEQFF.

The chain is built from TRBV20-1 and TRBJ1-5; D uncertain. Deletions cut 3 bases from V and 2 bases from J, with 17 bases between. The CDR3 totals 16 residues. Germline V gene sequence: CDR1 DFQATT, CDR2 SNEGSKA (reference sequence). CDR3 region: CSASGGFPAGNQPQHF. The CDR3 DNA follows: TGCAGTGCTAGTGGCGGGTTCCCCGCGGGCAATCAGCCCCAGCATTTT.

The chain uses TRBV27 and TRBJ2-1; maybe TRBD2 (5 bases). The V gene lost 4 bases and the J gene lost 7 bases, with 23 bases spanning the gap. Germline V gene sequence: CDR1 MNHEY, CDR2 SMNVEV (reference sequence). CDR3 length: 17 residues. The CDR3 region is CASSWASHELSGNEQFF. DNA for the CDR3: TGTGCCAGCAGTTGGGCTAGCCATGAATTGTCTGGGAATGAGCAGTTCTTC.

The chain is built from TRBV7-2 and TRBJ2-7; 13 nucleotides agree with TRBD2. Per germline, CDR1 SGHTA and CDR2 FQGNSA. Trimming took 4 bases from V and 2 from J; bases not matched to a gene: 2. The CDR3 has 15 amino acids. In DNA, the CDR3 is TGTGCCAGCAGCTGGGGACTAGCGGGACCCTACGAGCAGTACTTC. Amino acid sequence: CASSWGLAGPYEQYF.

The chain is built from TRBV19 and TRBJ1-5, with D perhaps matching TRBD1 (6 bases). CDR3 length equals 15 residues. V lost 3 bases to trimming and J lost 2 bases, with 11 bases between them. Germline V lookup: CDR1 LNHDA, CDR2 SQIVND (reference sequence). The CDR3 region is CASSILAGGNQPQHF. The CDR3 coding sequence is TGTGCCAGTAGTATTTTGGCAGGGGGCAATCAGCCCCAGCATTTT.